Below are 30 T cell receptor beta chains sequenced from a single sample in a study of T cells in Graves' hyperthyroidism and ophthalmopathy. The investigators amplified TCR beta CDR3 regions from RNA transcripts. Researchers ran a first-round RT-PCR on the TCR CDR3 using the HTBI primer set. From the multiplex PCR reads, TCRdb called clonotypes with MiXCR, one entry per CDR3 protein. The sample carries 200,000 to 250,000 distinct CDR3 sequences, about 15% recorded once. Source material: blood. The receptors come from a woman aged 18-35 years with Graves' ophthalmopathy.

This clonotype occurred many times. The chain couples TRBV6-1 to TRBJ1-6; D remains ambiguous. CDR3 size: 14 residues. Germline loops: CDR1 MNHNS, CDR2 SASEGT. Trimming left V 7 bases short and J 0 bases short, with 7 bases between. The CDR3 DNA reads TGTGCCAGCACATCGAGCTCCTATAATTCACCCCTCCACTTT. Protein sequence: CASTSSSYNSPLHF.

This clonotype was picked up many times. The chain carries TRBV28 and TRBJ2-7; D may be TRBD1 (6 bases). The CDR3 spans 14 residues. The V gene lost 6 bases and the J gene lost 9 bases, with 21 bases spanning the gap. Germline loops: CDR1 MDHEN, CDR2 SYDVKM. CDR3 DNA: TGTGCCAGCAGCTCCGGGACACGGGGCCATCCGCAGTACTTC. It translates to CASSSGTRGHPQYF.

In its sample, this clonotype was seen a few times. The genes are TRBV7-2 and TRBJ2-7; 8 nucleotides match TRBD2. This CDR3 contains 15 residues. V dropped 6 bases and J dropped 2; count of bases not matched to a gene: 9. CDR1 and CDR2 from the germline V gene are SGHTA and FQGNSA. This CDR3 reads CASSYTTSGAYEQYF. The CDR3 bases are TGTGCCAGCAGTTATACAACTAGCGGAGCCTACGAGCAGTACTTC.

The sample holds many counts of this clonotype. The chain has TRBV7-9 and TRBJ2-5, with a tentative D call TRBD1 (6 bases). Germline values: CDR1 SEHNR, CDR2 FQNEAQ (reference sequence). The V and J ends lost 5 bases and 5 bases respectively, with 24 bases between them. The CDR3 is made up of 17 amino acids. Here the CDR3 DNA reads TGTGCCAGCAGCCCAGCCAGGGACAACCGGATCTGGGAGACCCAGTACTTC. Amino acid sequence: CASSPARDNRIWETQYF.

As to this clonotype: With a much larger clone just one base away, this may be a read error. The chain joins TRBV19 to TRBJ1-2; D not resolved. Per the germline V gene, CDR1 is LNHDA and CDR2 is SQIVND (reference sequence). This CDR3 has 15 residues. V lost 8 bases and J lost 8, with 24 bases in between. DNA of the CDR3: TGTGCCAGTCAAAAGTCGGAGCTCCCATCGGCGGGCTACACCTTC. Protein sequence: CASQKSELPSAGYTF.

This clonotype was recorded at least ten times. The chain carries TRBV20-1 and TRBJ1-3, with 7 bases aligning to TRBD1. The CDR3 is 16 amino acids. The germline V gene encodes CDR1 DFQATT and CDR2 SNEGSKA (reference sequence). V dropped 3 bases and J dropped 4; count of bases not matched to a gene: 12. The CDR3 spells CSASPWEGASGNTIYF. CDR3 DNA sequence: TGCAGTGCTAGCCCATGGGAGGGGGCCTCGGGAAACACCATATATTTT.

This clonotype has at least ten counts. This rearrangement joins TRBV20-1 to TRBJ2-1; unclear D gene. CDR3 length: 12 residues. The ends were cut back, 2 bases at V and 4 bases at J, with 6 bases in the middle. CDR1 is DFQATT and CDR2 is SNEGSKA in the germline V gene (reference sequence). The CDR3 nucleotides are TGCAGTGCTAGATTATCATACAATGAGCAGTTCTTC. Translation: CSARLSYNEQFF.

This clonotype has a count of ten or more. This chain links TRBV2 with TRBJ2-7; the D gene could be TRBD1 or TRBD2 (5 bases each). The CDR3 has 15 amino acids. Germline values: CDR1 SNHLY, CDR2 FYNNEI. V lost 4 bases and J lost 1, with 14 bases in between. CDR3 amino acids: CASSGKGRGSYEQYF. DNA for the CDR3: TGTGCCAGCAGTGGTAAGGGACGTGGGTCCTACGAGCAGTACTTC.

This clonotype was detected many times. The chain is built from TRBV2 and TRBJ1-5; 10 nucleotides line up with TRBD1. This CDR3 comprises 15 residues. Germline CDR1 is SNHLY and CDR2 is FYNNEI. V lost 1 base, J lost 4 bases, and 1 base stayed unmatched. The CDR3 protein is CASSEGTGGNQPQHF. In nucleotides, the CDR3 is TGTGCCAGCAGTGAAGGGACAGGGGGAAATCAGCCCCAGCATTTT.

This clonotype has a count of ten or more. V usage is TRBV5-1 and J usage is TRBJ2-6, with D possibly being TRBD1 (6 bases). The V and J ends lost 4 bases and 4 bases respectively, with 21 bases between them. Germline-derived CDR1 and CDR2 are SGHRS and YFSETQ. The length of the CDR3 is 18 residues. The CDR3 DNA follows: TGCGCCAGCAGCCCACCCGGGACACCAACTTCGGGGGCCAACGTCCTGACTTTC. It yields the protein CASSPPGTPTSGANVLTF. Full variable domain (rest looked up from reference TRBV5-1 and TRBJ2-6): KAGVTQTPRYLIKTRGQQVTLSCSPISGHRSVSWYQQTPGQGLQFLFEYFSETQRNKGNFPGRFSGRQFSNSRSEMNVSTLELGDSALYLCASSPPGTPTSGANVLTFGAGSRLTVL.

This clonotype was found once. CDR3 protein: CSAGTGNSPLHF. For the CDR3, the DNA is TGCAGTGCTGGGACAGGGAATTCACCCCTCCACTTT. The genes are TRBV20-1 and TRBJ1-6; 9 bases map to TRBD1. V was clipped by 5 bases and J by 7 bases; unmatched bases: 0. Germline loops: CDR1 DFQATT, CDR2 SNEGSKA (reference sequence). There are 12 residues in the CDR3.

The table lists this clonotype with many counts. The chain is built from TRBV6-2 or TRBV6-3 and TRBJ2-7, with D hard to call. Germline V CDR1 and CDR2: MNHEY, SVGEGT. The CDR3 is 14 amino acids. V gave up 0 bases and J gave up 3 bases, with 9 bases separating them. The CDR3, as DNA: TGTGCCAGCAGTTACTCGAAGCTAGACTACGAGCAGTACTTC. This sequence encodes CASSYSKLDYEQYF.

This clonotype is a singleton in its sample. This rearrangement joins TRBV2 to TRBJ2-1; 9 bases fit TRBD1. Unmatched junction bases numbered 8, after V lost 1 base and J lost 1 base. Germline CDR1 SNHLY, CDR2 FYNNEI. The CDR3 length is 18 residues. The DNA of the CDR3 is TGTGCCAGCAGTGAAGATACGGGACAGGGAGGGTCCTACAATGAGCAGTTCTTC. Amino acids: CASSEDTGQGGSYNEQFF.

V is TRBV20-1 and J is TRBJ1-6; D possibly corresponds to TRBD1 (5 bases). V was shortened by 6 bases and J by 6 bases, with 18 bases between the two germline ends. This CDR3 has 15 amino acids. Germline V gene lookup returns CDR1 DFQATT and CDR2 SNEGSKA (reference sequence). CDR3 nucleotides: TGCAGTGCAGGAACGTATGCAGGGACTAATTCACCCCTCCACTTT. Translating gives CSAGTYAGTNSPLHF.

This clonotype has ten or more counts. V usage is TRBV29-1 and J usage is TRBJ2-1; 9 nucleotides match TRBD2. The J segment lost 2 bases and the V segment lost 5 bases, leaving 4 bases of the junction unmatched. The CDR3 is made up of 14 amino acids. Germline V CDR1 and CDR2: SQVTM, ANQGSEA. CDR3 nucleotide sequence: TGCAGCGTTCAGAAGCGGGGGGCCTACAATGAGCAGTTCTTC. It yields the protein CSVQKRGAYNEQFF.

This clonotype was seen at least ten times. V usage is TRBV7-9 and J usage is TRBJ2-1, with 7 bases identical to TRBD1. V trimming: 5 bases; J trimming: 8 bases; junction bases outside the gene matches: 9. This CDR3 is 14 amino acids long. The germline gives CDR1 SEHNR, CDR2 FQNEAQ (reference sequence). The CDR3 DNA sequence: TGTGCCAGCAGCCACTTGGACAGGCGGGATGAGCAGTTCTTC. Protein product: CASSHLDRRDEQFF.

This clonotype has at least ten counts. The chain couples TRBV2 to TRBJ2-5; TRBD2 matches at 13 bases. Trimming removed 7 bases from V and 0 bases from J; junction bases left unmatched: 11. The CDR3 is 18 residues long. Germline CDR1 reads SNHLY; CDR2 reads FYNNEI. The chain's CDR3 is CASNQELAGGRYQETQYF. CDR3 bases: TGTGCCAGCAACCAGGAACTAGCGGGGGGGCGCTACCAAGAGACCCAGTACTTC. The variable domain in full, with the rest retrieved from reference TRBV2 and TRBJ2-5, is EPEVTQTPSHQVTQMGQEVILRCVPISNHLYFYWYRQILGQKVEFLVSFYNNEISEKSEIFDDQFSVERPDGSNFTLKIRSTKLEDSAMYFCASNQELAGGRYQETQYFGPGTRLLVL.

This chain joins TRBV6-1 and TRBJ2-5; maybe TRBD1 (6 bases). The CDR3 consists of 14 residues. V lost 7 bases to trimming and J lost 1 base, with 13 bases between them. Germline V gives CDR1 MNHNS, CDR2 SASEGT. CDR3 amino acids: CASNPTGTQETQYF. CDR3 bases: TGTGCCAGCAACCCGACAGGAACCCAAGAGACCCAGTACTTC.

This clonotype was seen ten or more times. This chain connects TRBV7-2 to TRBJ2-3, with TRBD2 identical over 12 bases. This CDR3 contains 16 residues. V trimming: 5 bases; J trimming: 8 bases; junction bases outside the gene matches: 11. Looked up from germline, CDR1 is SGHTA and CDR2 is FQGNSA. The CDR3 sequence is CASSTRTSGMGGTQYF. CDR3 DNA sequence: TGTGCCAGCAGCACCAGGACTAGCGGGATGGGGGGTACGCAGTATTTT.

This clonotype has ten or more counts. The CDR3: CASSFQLYQETQYF. CDR3 in DNA: TGTGCCAGCAGTTTTCAGTTGTACCAAGAGACCCAGTACTTC. The V call is TRBV2, the J call TRBJ2-5, with D uncertain. V dropped 5 bases and J dropped 0 bases, with 10 bases sitting between them. This CDR3 has 14 amino acids. Germline-derived CDR1 and CDR2 are SNHLY and FYNNEI.

This clonotype has at least ten counts. J is TRBJ2-2 and V is TRBV28, with TRBD2 matching 10 bases. The CDR3 runs 17 residues. The J segment lost 3 bases and the V segment lost 2 bases, leaving 6 bases of the junction unmatched. Germline CDR1 is MDHEN and CDR2 is SYDVKM. CDR3 in amino acids: CASSLPLTSGDTGELFF. Here the CDR3 DNA reads TGTGCCAGCAGTTTACCTCTCACTAGCGGGGACACCGGGGAGCTGTTTTTT.

This clonotype was picked up many times. J is TRBJ2-1 and V is TRBV11-3, with D unresolved. V lost 0 bases to trimming and J lost 6 bases, with 9 bases between them. CDR1 and CDR2 (germline): SGHNT, YENEEA. This CDR3 spans 14 amino acids. The CDR3 sequence is CASSLESPSNEQFF. CDR3 nucleotide sequence: TGTGCCAGCAGCTTAGAATCGCCCTCCAATGAGCAGTTCTTC.

This clonotype was detected ten times or more. The chain is built from TRBV19 and TRBJ2-2; maybe TRBD2 (6 bases). The germline V and J ends were trimmed by 3 bases and 3 bases, with 11 bases remaining between them. CDR1 and CDR2 from the germline V gene are LNHDA and SQIVND (reference sequence). The CDR3 is 15 amino acids. The CDR3 reads CASSMPSVYTGELFF. The CDR3 DNA follows: TGTGCCAGTAGTATGCCTAGCGTATACACCGGGGAGCTGTTTTTT. Full variable domain (missing parts from reference TRBV19 and TRBJ2-2): DGGITQSPKYLFRKEGQNVTLSCEQNLNHDAMYWYRQDPGQGLRLIYYSQIVNDFQKGDIAEGYSVSREKKESFPLTVTSAQKNPTAFYLCASSMPSVYTGELFFGEGSRLTVL.

This clonotype was seen ten or more times. The chain is built from TRBV7-6 and TRBJ2-1; D remains unclear. The CDR3 consists of 16 residues. Trimming took 0 bases from V and 0 from J, leaving 9 bases between them. Germline V CDR1 and CDR2: SGHVS, FNYEAQ. The CDR3 spells CASSLAVVGSYNEQFF. The CDR3 coding sequence is TGTGCCAGCAGCTTAGCGGTGGTGGGCTCCTACAATGAGCAGTTCTTC. The variable domain in full, completed from reference TRBV7-6 and TRBJ2-1, reads GAGVSQSPRYKVTKRGQDVALRCDPISGHVSLYWYRQALGQGPEFLTYFNYEAQQDKSGLPNDRFSAERPEGSISTLTIQRTEQRDSAMYRCASSLAVVGSYNEQFFGPGTRLTVL.

This chain joins TRBV20-1 and TRBJ1-6, with 7 bases fitting TRBD1. The V gene end was trimmed by 3 bases and the J gene end by 7 bases; junction bases not matched to a gene: 9. Germline V lookup: CDR1 DFQATT, CDR2 SNEGSKA (reference sequence). The length of the CDR3 is 15 residues. Here the CDR3 DNA reads TGCAGTGCTAGGCAAACAGGGGTCGGGAATTCACCCCTCCACTTT. It translates to CSARQTGVGNSPLHF.

This clonotype came up many times. The chain is built from TRBV10-3 and TRBJ1-1; D may be TRBD1 (6 bases). Germline CDR1 is ENHRY and CDR2 is SYGVKD. The CDR3 has 13 amino acids. The ends were cut back, 6 bases at V and 3 bases at J, with 11 bases in the middle. For the CDR3, the DNA is TGTGCCATCAGAACAGGGTTTGACACTGAAGCTTTCTTT. Translation: CAIRTGFDTEAFF.

Ten or more counts support this clonotype. The V and J genes are TRBV6-2 or TRBV6-3 and TRBJ2-1; 11 bases are a match to TRBD2. From germline, CDR1 is MNHEY and CDR2 SVGEGT. CDR3 length: 17 residues. Losses at the gene ends were 6 bases for V and 1 base for J; bases not matched to a gene: 8. CDR3 sequence: CASRKIAGGPSYNEQFF. For the CDR3, the DNA is TGTGCCAGCAGGAAAATAGCGGGAGGGCCTTCCTACAATGAGCAGTTCTTC.

This clonotype was seen at least ten times. This chain connects TRBV3-1 to TRBJ2-7; D is unresolved. The CDR3 runs to 13 residues. V was pared by 1 base and J by 3 bases, with 7 bases between. Germline CDR1 is LGHDT and CDR2 is YNNKEL (reference sequence). In DNA, the CDR3 is TGTGCCAGCAGCCAAGCCAGTAGCTACGAGCAGTACTTC. Translating gives CASSQASSYEQYF.

This clonotype appeared many times. The chain joins TRBV7-9 to TRBJ2-7, with D uncertain. The CDR3 loop spans 13 amino acids. V lost 4 bases and J lost 0, with 7 bases in between. The germline gives CDR1 SEHNR, CDR2 FQNEAQ (reference sequence). CDR3 loop: CASSSTDSYEQYF. CDR3 coding DNA: TGTGCCAGCAGCTCGACGGACTCCTACGAGCAGTACTTC.

This clonotype showed up many times. The chain is built from TRBV6-1 and TRBJ1-1; unclear D gene. The V end was cut by 6 bases, the J end by 0 bases, with 8 bases between. From germline, CDR1 is MNHNS and CDR2 SASEGT. The CDR3 totals 13 residues. The CDR3 reads CASRKSLNTEAFF. CDR3 in DNA: TGTGCCAGCAGGAAAAGCCTGAACACTGAAGCTTTCTTT.